This T cell receptor beta chain was recovered during a study of T cell repertoires in cytomegalovirus infection. Study context: Signatures in public TCR beta sequences pointed to both CMV infection and matching HLA type.

Trimming removed 8 bases at V and 3 bases at J, with 11 bases between. The CDR3 is 12 residues long. CDR1 SNHLY and CDR2 FYNNEI come from the germline V gene. Regarding the study as a whole: Across the ex vivo response, the dominant clonotypes were HLA-C-restricted CMV-specific TCR beta clonotypes.

MiXCR, applied by TCRdb to the reads, yields one record per CDR3 protein. The repertoire has about 360,000 distinct CDR3 sequences, about 32% of them found once; the top ten carry roughly 13%. This clonotype was seen a handful of times. Antigen: not known. The source of this sequence is a human donor in good health (CMV status not recorded). Some clones in this sample may be carry-over from other donors' samples. The V gene is TRBV2, the J gene TRBJ2-7; D unclear. Here the sequenced sample was cultured PBMCs, taken from culture after CMV antigen stimulation. The DNA for the CDR3 is TGTGCCAGCGAAGACGAGAGCTACGAGCAGTACTTC. Amino acid sequence: CASEDESYEQYF.